This T cell receptor (beta chain) was captured by sequencing in a study of blood T cell repertoires in COVID-19. The method was immunoSEQ multiplex PCR; TCRdb's version includes in-frame clones alone and lacks a portion of them. Counted here are about 170,000 clones, 80% to 95% occurring once; the ten biggest clones make up roughly 4.4%. The V and J ends lost 2 bases and 4 bases, in that order; junction bases with no gene match: 4. This CDR3 spans 14 amino acids. Germline V gives CDR1 MDHEN, CDR2 SYDVKM. Sequences were obtained from peripheral blood. The chain employs TRBV28 and TRBJ1-2; 7 nucleotides align to TRBD1. The source is a woman in her 50s with acute or convalescent COVID-19. CDR3 region: CASSLHGTAYGYTF. The CDR3, as DNA: TGTGCCAGCAGTTTACACGGGACAGCCTATGGCTACACCTTC.